Shown below are 9 T cell receptor beta chains from a single sample sequenced in a study of T cell repertoires in cytomegalovirus infection. TCRdb ran MiXCR on the reads and lists one entry per CDR3 protein. The profile covers approximately 120,000 distinct CDR3 sequences, with around 28% appearing a single time and 81% taken by the ten largest. Which antigens these TCRs recognize remains unknown. This specimen consisted of CD8+ T cells from cultured PBMCs, obtained from culture after CMV antigen stimulation. Source of these receptors: a human donor in good health (CMV status not recorded). Some clones in this sample may be carry-over from other donors' samples.

This clonotype was seen repeatedly, ten times or more. The rearrangement links TRBV28 to TRBJ2-7, with 8 bases that match TRBD1. Unmatched junction bases numbered 5, after V lost 4 bases and J lost 0 bases. This CDR3 region has 15 residues. Germline V CDR1 and CDR2: MDHEN, SYDVKM. CDR3 region: CASSWTGQSSYEQYF. The DNA of the CDR3 is TGTGCCAGCAGTTGGACAGGGCAGAGCTCCTACGAGCAGTACTTC.

This chain links TRBV7-9 with TRBJ2-6, with TRBD2 matching over 13 bases. Germline CDR1 and CDR2: SEHNR and FQNEAQ (reference sequence). This CDR3 comprises 18 residues. V was pared by 5 bases and J by 1 base, with 5 bases of the junction left unmatched. The CDR3 spells CASSLGLAGDSGANVLTF. CDR3 nucleotide sequence: TGTGCCAGCAGCCTAGGACTAGCGGGGGATTCTGGGGCCAACGTCCTGACTTTC.

This clonotype has just a few counts. V and J are TRBV19 and TRBJ1-5; D possibly corresponds to TRBD1 (6 bases). This CDR3 spans 15 amino acids. In germline, CDR1 is LNHDA, CDR2 SQIVND (reference sequence). Trimming left V 6 bases short and J 2 bases short, with 14 bases between. The CDR3: CASSLDRRGNQPQHF. CDR3 DNA: TGTGCCAGTAGCCTAGACAGGCGGGGCAATCAGCCCCAGCATTTT.

The chain carries TRBV12-3 or TRBV12-4 and TRBJ1-5, with D hard to call. V lost 6 bases to trimming and J lost 0 bases, with 12 bases between them. The CDR3 is 15 residues long. Here the CDR3 DNA reads TGTGCCAGCAGATCCGGGGTTTATAGCAATCAGCCCCAGCATTTT. Protein sequence: CASRSGVYSNQPQHF.

The chain couples TRBV4-1 to TRBJ2-7, with 7 bases lining up with TRBD1. J lost 3 bases, V lost 1 base, and 6 bases had no gene match. This CDR3 region has 15 residues. CDR1 MGHRA and CDR2 YSYEKL come from the germline V gene. CDR3 DNA: TGCGCCAGCAGCCAAGTTTCACAGGGGATCTACGAGCAGTACTTC. Translated: CASSQVSQGIYEQYF.

This clonotype was observed at least ten times. The rearrangement uses TRBV28 and TRBJ2-1; tentatively, D is TRBD1 (5 bases). The ends were cut back, 6 bases at V and 0 bases at J, with 15 bases in the middle. Germline loops: CDR1 MDHEN, CDR2 SYDVKM. CDR3 length equals 16 residues. The chain's CDR3 is CASSTPGSSSYNEQFF. CDR3 sequence (DNA): TGTGCCAGCAGCACACCAGGGTCAAGCTCCTACAATGAGCAGTTCTTC.

This clonotype was found once. The chain uses TRBV4-1 and TRBJ2-1; TRBD2 matches at 11 bases. The V segment lost 4 bases and the J segment 10 bases; nucleotides outside the gene matches: 9. CDR1 MGHRA and CDR2 YSYEKL come from the germline V gene. CDR3 size: 15 residues. The CDR3 DNA is TGCGCCAGCAGCCTACTAGCGGGGGCTCTCCAGGAGCAGTTCTTC. The encoded protein is CASSLLAGALQEQFF.

This clonotype was detected once. V is TRBV7-9 and J is TRBJ2-1; TRBD1 aligns across 7 bases. This CDR3 has 13 amino acids. Germline CDR1 SEHNR, CDR2 FQNEAQ (reference sequence). With 8 bases clipped from V and 3 bases from J, the junction kept 4 bases outside the gene matches. CDR3 amino acids: CASAGTDYNEQFF. DNA of the CDR3: TGTGCCAGCGCCGGGACAGACTACAATGAGCAGTTCTTC.

This clonotype was detected only a few times. The rearrangement uses TRBV27 and TRBJ1-5; 8 nucleotides agree with TRBD1. The CDR3 loop spans 13 amino acids. After removal of 6 bases from V and 5 bases from J, the junction contained 3 bases not matched to a gene. The germline V gene encodes CDR1 MNHEY and CDR2 SMNVEV (reference sequence). CDR3 region: CASSSGGDQPQHF. As DNA, the CDR3 is TGTGCCAGCAGCTCAGGGGGCGATCAGCCCCAGCATTTT.